What follows are 8 T cell receptor beta chains derived from one specimen sequenced in a study of cytomegalovirus exposure and HLA in healthy donors. PCR used 60 Vbeta primers and 13 Jbeta primers. Sequencing was performed with immunoSEQ multiplex PCR; in TCRdb, only in-frame clones are kept and a portion is missing. The sample has about 140,000 clones; about 75% are singletons. Sequenced input: PBMCs. The receptors come from a woman younger than 45 in good health and CMV-seronegative.

This chain connects TRBV6-6 to TRBJ1-5; D ambiguous. Germline loops: CDR1 MNHNY, CDR2 SVGAGI (reference sequence). The CDR3 is 14 residues long. Deletions cut 0 bases from V and 9 bases from J, with 12 bases between. The chain's CDR3 is CASSYSSGQWPQHF. The CDR3 nucleotides read TGTGCCAGCAGTTACTCGTCAGGCCAATGGCCCCAGCATTTT.

This clone turned up a few times. The chain recombines TRBV11-1 with TRBJ1-6, with D perhaps TRBD1 (5 bases). Germline values: CDR1 SGHAT, CDR2 FQDESV (reference sequence). V lost 4 bases and J lost 5, with 9 bases in between. The CDR3 contains 14 residues. DNA of the CDR3: TGTGCCAGCAGCTGGGCAGGGAATAATTCACCCCTCCACTTT. It encodes CASSWAGNNSPLHF.

The chain is built from TRBV9 and TRBJ2-5, with TRBD1 matching over 11 bases. Per germline, CDR1 SGDLS and CDR2 YYNGEE. With 0 bases clipped from V and 5 bases from J, the junction kept 3 bases outside the gene matches. The CDR3 runs 15 residues. The CDR3 DNA follows: TGTGCCAGCAGCGTAGGGACAGGGGGCGCCGAGACCCAGTACTTC. Amino acids: CASSVGTGGAETQYF.

The gene calls are TRBV30 and TRBJ1-3, with 7 bases lining up with TRBD1. The CDR3 consists of 17 residues. Germline trimming cut 2 bases from V and 2 bases from J; bases unmatched to any gene: 12. Germline assignment: CDR1 GTSNPN and CDR2 SVGIG (reference sequence). CDR3 nucleotides: TGTGCCTGGAGTACTCGGATTACAGGGGCGCCTGGAAACACCATATATTTT. It specifies CAWSTRITGAPGNTIYF.

The chain has TRBV2 and TRBJ2-3, with 7 bases lining up with TRBD2. This CDR3 spans 15 amino acids. The germline CDR1 and CDR2 sequences are SNHLY and FYNNEI. Losses at the gene ends were 3 bases for V and 1 base for J; bases not matched to a gene: 4. The CDR3 region is CASSDGRGGTDTQYF. CDR3 sequence (DNA): TGTGCCAGCAGTGACGGACGGGGGGGCACAGATACGCAGTATTTT. Using reference TRBV2 and TRBJ2-3 for the parts outside the CDR3, the full variable domain is EPEVTQTPSHQVTQMGQEVILRCVPISNHLYFYWYRQILGQKVEFLVSFYNNEISEKSEIFDDQFSVERPDGSNFTLKIRSTKLEDSAMYFCASSDGRGGTDTQYFGPGTRLTVL.

About this clone itself: This sample includes further DNA sequences coding for the same CDR3. The V call is TRBV5-1, the J call TRBJ2-7; 9 bases agree with TRBD2. The V gene's germline CDR1 is SGHRS and CDR2 YFSETQ. The V segment lost 0 bases and the J segment 3 bases; nucleotides outside the gene matches: 4. This CDR3 has 15 residues. CDR3 residues: CASSLGGSGSYEQYF. The CDR3 DNA follows: TGCGCCAGCAGCTTGGGGGGTAGCGGGAGCTACGAGCAGTACTTC.

The chain recombines TRBV4-2 with TRBJ2-2, with D hard to call. V dropped 2 bases and J dropped 5 bases, with 6 bases sitting between them. CDR3 length equals 13 residues. Germline CDR1 is LGHNA and CDR2 is YNFKEQ. The chain's CDR3 is CASSQQLTGELFF. The CDR3 coding sequence is TGTGCCAGCAGCCAACAACTAACCGGGGAGCTGTTTTTT.

The rearrangement joins TRBV2 to TRBJ2-5, with 9 bases aligning to TRBD1. Germline CDR1 is SNHLY and CDR2 is FYNNEI. Unmatched junction bases numbered 9, after V lost 8 bases and J lost 5 bases. The CDR3 runs to 14 residues. CDR3 DNA: TGTGCCAGCTTAACCGGACAGGGGCATGAGACCCAGTACTTC. Encoded protein: CASLTGQGHETQYF.